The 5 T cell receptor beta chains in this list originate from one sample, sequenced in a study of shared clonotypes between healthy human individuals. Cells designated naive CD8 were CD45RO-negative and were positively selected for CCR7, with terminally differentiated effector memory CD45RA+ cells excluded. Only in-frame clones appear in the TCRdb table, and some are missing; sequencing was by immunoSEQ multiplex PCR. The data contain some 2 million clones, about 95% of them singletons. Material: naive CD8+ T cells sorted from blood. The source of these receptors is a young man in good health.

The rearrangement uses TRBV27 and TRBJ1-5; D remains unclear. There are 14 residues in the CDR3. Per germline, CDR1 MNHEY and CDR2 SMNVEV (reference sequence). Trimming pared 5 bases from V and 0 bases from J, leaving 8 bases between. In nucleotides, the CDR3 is TGTGCCAGCAGTGAACGGCATAGCAATCAGCCCCAGCATTTT. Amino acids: CASSERHSNQPQHF.

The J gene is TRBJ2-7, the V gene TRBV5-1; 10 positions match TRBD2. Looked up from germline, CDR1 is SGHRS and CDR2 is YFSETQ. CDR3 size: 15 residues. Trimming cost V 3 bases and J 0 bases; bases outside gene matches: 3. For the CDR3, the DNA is TGCGCCAGCAGCTGGGGACTAGCGATCTCCTACGAGCAGTACTTC. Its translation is CASSWGLAISYEQYF.

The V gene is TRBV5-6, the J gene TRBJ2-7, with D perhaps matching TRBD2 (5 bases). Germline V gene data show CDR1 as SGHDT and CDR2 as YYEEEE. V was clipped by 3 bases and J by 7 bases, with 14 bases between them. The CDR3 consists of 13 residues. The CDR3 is CASSSGLPGEQYF. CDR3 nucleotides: TGTGCCAGCAGCTCCGGTCTCCCGGGGGAGCAGTACTTC.

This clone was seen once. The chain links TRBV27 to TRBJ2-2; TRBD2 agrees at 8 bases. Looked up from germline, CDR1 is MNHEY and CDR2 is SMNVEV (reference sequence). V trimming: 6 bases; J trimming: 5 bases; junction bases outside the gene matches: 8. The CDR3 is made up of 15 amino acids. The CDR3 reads CASRDGGAGTGELFF. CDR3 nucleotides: TGTGCCAGCAGAGACGGGGGGGCTGGGACCGGGGAGCTGTTTTTT.

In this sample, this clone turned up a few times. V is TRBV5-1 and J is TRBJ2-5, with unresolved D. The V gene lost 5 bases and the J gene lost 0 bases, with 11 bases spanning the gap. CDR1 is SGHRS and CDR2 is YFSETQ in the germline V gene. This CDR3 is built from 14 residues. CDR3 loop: CASSPMGYQETQYF. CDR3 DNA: TGCGCCAGCAGTCCTATGGGGTACCAAGAGACCCAGTACTTC.